This T cell receptor beta chain was sequenced in a study of T-cell memory formation after mild COVID-19. Study summary: Among the donors, TCR clusters were largely specific to each donor. Study-level findings and limits: Cross-reactive memory seemingly joined, as some responding clones were found in pre-infection memory. Contracting CD4+ clones sat mainly in CM and EM; CD8+ in EMRA. CD4/CD8 balance characterized clones contracting day 15 to 85, and CD4+ skew characterized later expanders.

TCRdb passed the 5' RACE reads through MiXCR, listing each CDR3 protein once. The sample has under 450,000 distinct CDR3 sequences; about 22% are singletons. Worth noting for this clonotype: Antigen unknown.

V was clipped by 8 bases and J by 3 bases; unmatched bases: 9. Germline-derived CDR1 and CDR2 are MNHEY and SMNVEV (reference sequence). CDR3 length: 15 amino acids. The chain carries TRBV27 and TRBJ1-2; 10 nucleotides agree with TRBD1. The TCR originated in an adult woman who had mild COVID-19 (a few samples of this study predate the infection). Cell type and time point are not known. Sequenced sample: PBMCs or a T cell subset sorted from them (not recorded which). The CDR3 DNA reads as TGTGCCAGCCCCCCTGGGGACAGGGGATACTATGGCTACACCTTC. This gives the protein CASPPGDRGYYGYTF.